These T cell receptor beta chains were read from a single sample in a study of cytomegalovirus exposure and HLA in healthy donors. Sequenced by immunoSEQ multiplex PCR; TCRdb stores in-frame clones only, minus some. The data contain approximately 200,000 clones, 80% to 85% of them singletons. Sequencing used PBMCs. Source of these receptors: a woman aged 45 to 65 in good health and CMV-seropositive. Each CDR3 is given with its conserved first and last residue. D genes are given only for firm matches. Where a row states a size, it is once, few, many or the class of an expanded clone; other rows omit it.

J: TRBJ1-1
size: once
D: -
V: TRBV7-6
DNA: TGTGCCAGCAGCCTCACAGAGAACACTGAAGCTTTCTTT
CDR3: CASSLTENTEAFF

J: TRBJ1-1
size: -
D: -
V: TRBV2
DNA: TGTGCCAGCAGTGACAGGGATACTGAAGCTTTCTTT
CDR3: CASSDRDTEAFF

J: TRBJ2-3
size: -
D: TRBD2
V: TRBV2
DNA: TGTGCCAGCAGTTTCGTCGCTAGCGGGGGGGACTCAGATACGCAGTATTTT
CDR3: CASSFVASGGDSDTQYF

J: TRBJ2-5
size: -
D: -
V: TRBV7-2
DNA: TGTGCCAGCAGCCCGCCCGGAGAAGAGACCCAGTACTTC
CDR3: CASSPPGEETQYF

J: TRBJ1-3
size: -
D: TRBD1
V: TRBV19
DNA: TGTGCCAGTAGGTTGGACAGGGCTGGAAACACCATATATTTT
CDR3: CASRLDRAGNTIYF

J: TRBJ1-5
size: once
D: TRBD1
V: TRBV2
DNA: TGTGCCAGCAGTGGGGACAGGGATAATCAGCCCCAGCATTTT
CDR3: CASSGDRDNQPQHF

J: TRBJ1-2
size: -
D: TRBD1
V: TRBV6-1
DNA: TGTGCCAGCAGCCCAACAGGGGACTATGGCTACACCTTC
CDR3: CASSPTGDYGYTF

J: TRBJ2-5
size: -
D: TRBD2
V: TRBV7-3
DNA: TGTGCCAGCAGCTTAAGAGGCCAGCGGGGCCAAGAGACCCAGTACTTC
CDR3: CASSLRGQRGQETQYF

J: TRBJ2-7
size: -
D: TRBD2
V: TRBV5-1
DNA: TGCGCCAGCAGCTTGGCCTTAGCGGGAGCCGTCGAGCAGTACTTC
CDR3: CASSLALAGAVEQYF

J: TRBJ1-2
size: -
D: -
V: TRBV21-1
DNA: TGTGCCAGCAGCAAAGAACCCTTTGCTAACGCCGGGGATGGCTACACCTTC
CDR3: CASSKEPFANAGDGYTF

J: TRBJ2-5
size: -
D: -
V: TRBV6-1
DNA: TGTGCCAGCAGTGAAGCCCCGGGCGGGGCCTACCAAGAGACCCAGTACTTC
CDR3: CASSEAPGGAYQETQYF

J: TRBJ1-1
size: once
D: -
V: TRBV12-5
DNA: TGTGCTAGCTCTCGGGGGACTGAAGCTTTCTTT
CDR3: CASSRGTEAFF

J: TRBJ1-4
size: -
D: -
V: TRBV7-8
DNA: TGTGCCAGCGCTAGTGCAACTAATGAAAAACTGTTTTTT
CDR3: CASASATNEKLFF

J: TRBJ2-7
size: -
D: -
V: TRBV27
DNA: TGTGCCAGCAGCTTATCGATTTATACTAGAGACGAGCAGTACTTC
CDR3: CASSLSIYTRDEQYF

J: TRBJ1-1
size: -
D: -
V: TRBV20-1
DNA: TGCAGTGCCAGTGACACGGTAGAAGCTTTCTTT
CDR3: CSASDTVEAFF

J: TRBJ1-1
size: -
D: -
V: TRBV28
DNA: TGTGCCAGCAGTTCCGAAGGTCGGGGTTACACTGAAGCTTTCTTT
CDR3: CASSSEGRGYTEAFF

J: TRBJ2-7
size: few
D: -
V: TRBV7-9
DNA: TGTTCCAGCAGCTTTGTAGGGGAACCCTACGAGCAGTACTTC
CDR3: CSSSFVGEPYEQYF

J: TRBJ1-2
size: -
D: TRBD1
V: TRBV4-3
DNA: TGCGCCAGCAGCCAAGTTGGACAGGGGGCCTATGGCTACACCTTC
CDR3: CASSQVGQGAYGYTF

J: TRBJ1-1
size: -
D: -
V: TRBV7-9
DNA: TGTTCCAGCAGCTTAGGGAGGAGGGATAGCACTGAAGCTTTCTTT
CDR3: CSSSLGRRDSTEAFF

J: TRBJ1-6
size: once
D: TRBD1
V: TRBV10-3
DNA: TGTGCCATCAGCAATCCCGGGACAGGCCGTATATCAACACCCCTCCACTTT
CDR3: CAISNPGTGRISTPLHF

J: TRBJ2-4
size: -
D: TRBD2
V: TRBV29-1
DNA: TGCAGCGTTTATGGACTAGCGGGAGACAAAAACATTCAGTACTTC
CDR3: CSVYGLAGDKNIQYF

J: TRBJ2-7
size: -
D: -
V: TRBV11-1
DNA: TGTGCCAGCAGCTTAGCGCACGGTGGCGGGCGGTACTTC
CDR3: CASSLAHGGGRYF

J: TRBJ2-6
size: once
D: TRBD1
V: TRBV19
DNA: TGTGCCAGTAGTCCACAGGGGGCGCTCGGGGCCAACGGCCTGACTTTC
CDR3: CASSPQGALGANGLTF

J: TRBJ2-1
size: -
D: -
V: TRBV7-3
DNA: TGTGCCAGCAGCCGCACTGGAGCCTCCAATGAGCAGTTCTTC
CDR3: CASSRTGASNEQFF

J: TRBJ1-6
size: -
D: TRBD1
V: TRBV28
DNA: TGTGCCAGCAGTACCAGGGGGGATAATTCACCCCTCCACTTT
CDR3: CASSTRGDNSPLHF

J: TRBJ2-5
size: -
D: -
V: TRBV10-2
DNA: TGCGCCAGCACCTCCCCCGGGGGAGAAGAGACCCAGTACTTC
CDR3: CASTSPGGEETQYF

J: TRBJ1-5
size: -
D: TRBD1
V: TRBV4-3
DNA: TGCGCCAGCAGCCTGGAAACAGGGGCAAGGCAGCCCCAGCATTTT
CDR3: CASSLETGARQPQHF

J: TRBJ2-5
size: -
D: -
V: TRBV7-9
DNA: TGTGCCAGCAGCCCGACCGGACGGGGAGAGACCCAGTACTTC
CDR3: CASSPTGRGETQYF

J: TRBJ2-3
size: -
D: TRBD2
V: TRBV27
DNA: TGTGCCAGCAGCCTCACACTAGCGGGGCGGAGGGATACGCAGTATTTT
CDR3: CASSLTLAGRRDTQYF

J: TRBJ2-7
size: once
D: -
V: TRBV5-4
DNA: TGTGCCAGCAGCCTAGGACTCGGACCTTACGAGCAGTACTTC
CDR3: CASSLGLGPYEQYF

J: TRBJ1-6
size: once
D: -
V: TRBV2
DNA: TGTGCCAGCACCCAACAGGGCGGATATAATTCACCCCTCCACTTT
CDR3: CASTQQGGYNSPLHF

J: TRBJ1-5
size: -
D: -
V: TRBV2
DNA: TGTGCCAGCAGTGAAGATTCCACCAGGGTAATCCTACCACCAACTAATCAGCCCCAGCATTTT
CDR3: CASSEDSTRVILPPTNQPQHF

J: TRBJ2-7
size: -
D: -
V: TRBV11-2
DNA: TGTGCCAGCACTCACTCTAGAGTCTCCTACGAGCAGTACTTC
CDR3: CASTHSRVSYEQYF

J: TRBJ1-1
size: -
D: -
V: TRBV29-1
DNA: TGCAGCGTATCGGACGGCGGAGGGGCTTTCTTT
CDR3: CSVSDGGGAFF

J: TRBJ2-7
size: -
D: -
V: TRBV28
DNA: TGTGCCAGCAGTTCCCAGGGATTTGGCTACGAGCAGTACTTC
CDR3: CASSSQGFGYEQYF

J: TRBJ1-4
size: -
D: TRBD1
V: TRBV6-1
DNA: TGTGCCAGCAGTGAAGCCCCTGGGTTTGACAGGGGGCGCGGAAGAACTAATGAAAAACTGTTTTTT
CDR3: CASSEAPGFDRGRGRTNEKLFF

J: TRBJ1-1
size: once
D: -
V: TRBV6-6
DNA: TGTGCCAGCAGTCCTCCTAGCCCCTCTCCTGAAGCTTTCTTT
CDR3: CASSPPSPSPEAFF

J: TRBJ2-3
size: -
D: -
V: TRBV6-5
DNA: TGTGCCAGCAGTTACTCGGGTCCGGGAGTGGCAGATACGCAGTATTTT
CDR3: CASSYSGPGVADTQYF

J: TRBJ2-1
size: -
D: TRBD2
V: TRBV5-1
DNA: TGCGCCAGCAGCTTGGGACTAGCGGGAGTGTCCTACAATGAGCAGTTCTTC
CDR3: CASSLGLAGVSYNEQFF

J: TRBJ1-6
size: -
D: TRBD1
V: TRBV29-1
DNA: TGCAGCGGTGGACAGGGATCTTTCTCCTATAATTCACCCCTCCACTTT
CDR3: CSGGQGSFSYNSPLHF

J: TRBJ1-1
size: -
D: TRBD1
V: TRBV27
DNA: TGTGCCAGCAGCCTATTCCGGACAGGGGGCGAAGCTTTCTTT
CDR3: CASSLFRTGGEAFF

J: TRBJ2-1
size: -
D: TRBD2
V: TRBV4-1
DNA: TGCGCCAGCAGCCAAGAGACTAGCGGGAGCCTGGGTGAGCAGTTCTTC
CDR3: CASSQETSGSLGEQFF

J: TRBJ1-4
size: -
D: TRBD1
V: TRBV4-3
DNA: TGCGCCAGCAGCCAAGGGACAGGGGGGAAAGAAAAACTGTTTTTT
CDR3: CASSQGTGGKEKLFF

J: TRBJ1-5
size: -
D: -
V: TRBV29-1
DNA: TGCAGCGTTGTGTGGGACATGAATCAGCCCCAGCATTTT
CDR3: CSVVWDMNQPQHF

J: TRBJ2-1
size: -
D: TRBD2
V: TRBV19
DNA: TGTGCCAGTAGTATGACTAGCGGGGAACCCTACAATGAGCAGTTCTTC
CDR3: CASSMTSGEPYNEQFF

J: TRBJ1-1
size: -
D: -
V: TRBV13
DNA: TGTGCCAGCAGCTCTATCGGGGGGGTGAACACTGAAGCTTTCTTT
CDR3: CASSSIGGVNTEAFF

J: TRBJ1-2
size: -
D: TRBD1
V: TRBV5-1
DNA: TGCGCCAGCAGCTTCGGACAGGGGGGCTATGGCTACACCTTC
CDR3: CASSFGQGGYGYTF

J: TRBJ2-5
size: few
D: TRBD1
V: TRBV30
DNA: TGTGCCTGGAGTGTACTAGGGACAGGGAAAGAGACCCAGTACTTC
CDR3: CAWSVLGTGKETQYF

J: TRBJ2-7
size: -
D: -
V: TRBV13
DNA: TGTGCCAGCAGCTTAGGCGACAGATCCTACGAGCAGTACTTC
CDR3: CASSLGDRSYEQYF

J: TRBJ2-7
size: -
D: TRBD1
V: TRBV6-5
DNA: TGTGCCAGCAGTACCGGGACAGGGGACTACGAGCAGTACTTC
CDR3: CASSTGTGDYEQYF

J: TRBJ2-7
size: -
D: -
V: TRBV12-1
DNA: TGTGCCAGCAGCCCCGGGACAGGGGAGGCCGAGCAGTACTTC
CDR3: CASSPGTGEAEQYF

J: TRBJ2-7
size: -
D: -
V: TRBV4-2
DNA: TGTGCCAGCAGCCAAGAGGGCGACAGTTTAAACGCTTGGGGGCAGTACTTC
CDR3: CASSQEGDSLNAWGQYF

J: TRBJ2-3
size: -
D: TRBD2
V: TRBV14
DNA: TGTGCCAGCAGCCAGGGGCTAGCGGAGAGCACAGATACGCAGTATTTT
CDR3: CASSQGLAESTDTQYF

J: TRBJ1-1
size: -
D: -
V: TRBV9
DNA: TGTGCCAGCAGCGCCCGGGAAAACACTGAAGCTTTCTTT
CDR3: CASSARENTEAFF

J: TRBJ1-2
size: -
D: TRBD1
V: TRBV4-1
DNA: TGCGCCAGCAGTCGTGACAGGGGTAACTATGGCTACACCTTC
CDR3: CASSRDRGNYGYTF

J: TRBJ1-1
size: -
D: TRBD1
V: TRBV10-3
DNA: TGTGCCATCAGTGTTGGGACAGGGCCCAACACTGAAGCTTTCTTT
CDR3: CAISVGTGPNTEAFF

J: TRBJ2-1
size: -
D: TRBD1
V: TRBV5-1
DNA: TGCGCCATTCCGGACAGGGGAAGAAATGAGCAGTTCTTC
CDR3: CAIPDRGRNEQFF

J: TRBJ2-5
size: few
D: -
V: TRBV19
DNA: TGTGCCAGTAGTACAAATTCGGGAGAGACCCAGTACTTC
CDR3: CASSTNSGETQYF